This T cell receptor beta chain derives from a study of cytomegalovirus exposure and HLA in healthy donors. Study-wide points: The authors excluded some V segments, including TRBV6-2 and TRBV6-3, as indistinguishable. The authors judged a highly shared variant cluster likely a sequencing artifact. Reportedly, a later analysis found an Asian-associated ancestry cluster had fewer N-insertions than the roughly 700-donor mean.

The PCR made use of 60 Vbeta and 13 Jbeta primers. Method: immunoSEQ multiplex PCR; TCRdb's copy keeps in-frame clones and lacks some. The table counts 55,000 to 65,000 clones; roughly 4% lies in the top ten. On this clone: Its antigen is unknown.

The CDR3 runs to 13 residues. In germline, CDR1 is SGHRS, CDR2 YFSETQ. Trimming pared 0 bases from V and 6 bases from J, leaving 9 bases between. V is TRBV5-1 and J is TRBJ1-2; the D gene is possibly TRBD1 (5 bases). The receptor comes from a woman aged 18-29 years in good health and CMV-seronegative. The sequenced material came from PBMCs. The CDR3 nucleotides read TGCGCCAGCAGCTTGGTCCAGGGTGATGGCTACACCTTC. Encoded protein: CASSLVQGDGYTF. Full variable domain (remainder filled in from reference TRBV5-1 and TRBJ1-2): KAGVTQTPRYLIKTRGQQVTLSCSPISGHRSVSWYQQTPGQGLQFLFEYFSETQRNKGNFPGRFSGRQFSNSRSEMNVSTLELGDSALYLCASSLVQGDGYTFGSGTRLTVV.